One sample yielded the 16 T cell receptor beta chains listed below, sequenced in a study of T cell changes during pregnancy in multiple sclerosis. The method was immunoSEQ multiplex PCR; TCRdb's version includes in-frame clones alone and lacks a portion of them. The data show tens of thousands of clones, around 92% seen once. The material sequenced was peripheral blood, taken before pregnancy. These receptor sequences come from a female donor with multiple sclerosis, enrolled in a pregnancy study.

This clone was observed a single time. V usage is TRBV19 and J usage is TRBJ1-1, with 9 positions matching TRBD1. The CDR3 contains 18 residues. The germline V gene has CDR1 LNHDA and CDR2 SQIVND (reference sequence). Losses at the gene ends were 1 base for V and 5 bases for J; bases not matched to a gene: 14. The CDR3 region has the DNA TGTGCCAGTAGTATAGGTCACGAGACAGGGGGATGGCCGACTGAAGCTTTCTTT. Translation gives CASSIGHETGGWPTEAFF.

The CDR3 sequence is CASSLGRDRGTEAFF. CDR3 DNA sequence: TGTGCCAGCAGTTTAGGTCGGGACAGGGGTACTGAAGCTTTCTTT. The genes are TRBV27 and TRBJ1-1, with 10 bases matching TRBD1. Trimming at V came to 2 bases and at J to 5 bases, leaving 5 bases not matched to a gene. The CDR3 spans 15 residues. Germline V gene lookup returns CDR1 MNHEY and CDR2 SMNVEV (reference sequence).

This clone was detected only once. The chain employs TRBV4-3 and TRBJ1-1, with a possible D match to TRBD1 (5 bases). CDR1 is LGHNA, CDR2 YSLEER, per germline. V was trimmed by 4 bases and J by 2 bases, leaving 11 bases between them. This CDR3 is 14 amino acids long. In DNA form, the CDR3 reads TGCGCCAGCAGCCGGGGCTCGGGTAACACTGAAGCTTTCTTT. It translates to CASSRGSGNTEAFF.

The V gene is TRBV29-1, the J gene TRBJ2-7; D not certain. The CDR3 is 14 residues long. Germline values: CDR1 SQVTM, CDR2 ANQGSEA. V was clipped by 7 bases and J by 0 bases, with 16 bases between them. The CDR3, as DNA: TGCAGCGCCGTGCGGCACCGCGACTCCTACGAGCAGTACTTC. This sequence encodes CSAVRHRDSYEQYF.

This clone came up once. The chain employs TRBV6-5 and TRBJ2-1; 7 nucleotides line up with TRBD1. V dropped 8 bases and J dropped 3; count of bases not matched to a gene: 4. CDR3 length equals 13 residues. Germline V gene lookup returns CDR1 MNHEY and CDR2 SVGAGI. The CDR3 region is CASGQGDYNEQFF. For the CDR3, the DNA is TGTGCCAGCGGGCAGGGGGACTACAATGAGCAGTTCTTC.

V is TRBV7-2 and J is TRBJ2-3; 9 bases line up with TRBD1. The germline CDR1 and CDR2 sequences are SGHTA and FQGNSA. The CDR3 is 16 residues long. Trimming at V came to 0 bases and at J to 5 bases, leaving 6 bases not matched to a gene. CDR3 in DNA: TGTGCCAGCAGCTTAGCCGGGACAGGGTTAGGAGATACGCAGTATTTT. Amino acids: CASSLAGTGLGDTQYF.

The CDR3 reads CASSRTGNTEAFF. For the CDR3, the DNA is TGTGCCAGCAGTAGAACAGGGAACACTGAAGCTTTCTTT. This chain joins TRBV6-5 and TRBJ1-1, with a weak D call TRBD1 (5 bases). CDR3 length: 13 amino acids. V dropped 5 bases and J dropped 1 base, with 8 bases sitting between them. Germline CDR1 is MNHEY and CDR2 is SVGAGI.

The chain recombines TRBV29-1 with TRBJ1-1, with D unresolved. Germline lookup yields CDR1 SQVTM and CDR2 ANQGSEA. Trimming stripped 6 bases from V and 1 base from J, with 6 bases between. CDR3 size: 11 residues. CDR3 protein: CSVRGNTEAFF. CDR3 in DNA: TGCAGCGTACGGGGGAACACTGAAGCTTTCTTT.

The chain uses TRBV27 and TRBJ2-5; the match to TRBD2 covers 9 bases. Trimming cost V 4 bases and J 3 bases; bases outside gene matches: 6. The CDR3 runs 15 residues. Germline CDR1 reads MNHEY; CDR2 reads SMNVEV (reference sequence). DNA of the CDR3: TGTGCCAGCAGTTCCAGGGGACTAGCCAAAGAGACCCAGTACTTC. Its protein product is CASSSRGLAKETQYF.

The rearrangement uses TRBV7-9 and TRBJ2-7; TRBD1 agrees at 9 bases. Germline CDR1 is SEHNR and CDR2 is FQNEAQ (reference sequence). Losses at the gene ends were 5 bases for V and 2 bases for J; bases not matched to a gene: 10. This CDR3 is built from 16 residues. CDR3 coding DNA: TGTGCCAGCAGCCCGAGGGGGACAGGGATCCCCTACGAGCAGTACTTC. As protein: CASSPRGTGIPYEQYF.

This clone was seen more than once but under ten times. This chain joins TRBV25-1 and TRBJ1-1, with D possibly TRBD1 on 5 matching bases. Trimming pared 4 bases from V and 8 bases from J, leaving 8 bases between. Per germline, CDR1 MGHDK and CDR2 SYGVNS. This CDR3 is 11 amino acids long. The DNA of the CDR3 is TGTGCCAGCAGTGTCAGACAGGAAGCTTTCTTT. Translating it yields CASSVRQEAFF. Based on the CDR3 plus reference TRBV25-1 and TRBJ1-1, the full variable domain is EADIYQTPRYLVIGTGKKITLECSQTMGHDKMYWYQQDPGMELHLIHYSYGVNSTEKGDLSSESTVSRIRTEHFPLTLESARPSHTSQYLCASSVRQEAFFGQGTRLTVV.

The gene calls are TRBV19 and TRBJ2-7; TRBD2 matches 9 bases. Germline-derived CDR1 and CDR2 are LNHDA and SQIVND (reference sequence). CDR3 length equals 16 residues. The J segment lost 5 bases and the V segment lost 6 bases, leaving 14 bases of the junction unmatched. CDR3 DNA sequence: TGTGCCAGTAGCGACTTTGGTGGGACTAGCCATAACGAGCAGTACTTC. Its translation: CASSDFGGTSHNEQYF.

V usage is TRBV28 and J usage is TRBJ1-3, with no clear D. The germline V and J ends were trimmed by 5 bases and 0 bases, with 8 bases remaining between them. The CDR3 spans 14 residues. Germline CDR1 reads MDHEN; CDR2 reads SYDVKM. CDR3 in DNA: TGTGCCAGCAGTAACAGTCCCTCTGGAAACACCATATATTTT. Its protein is CASSNSPSGNTIYF.

This chain uses TRBV11-3 with TRBJ2-3; possible D gene TRBD1, 6 bases. Germline CDR1 reads SGHNT; CDR2 reads YENEEA. Trimming took 3 bases from V and 0 from J, leaving 7 bases between them. The CDR3 is 14 amino acids. CDR3 residues: CASSFGQSTDTQYF. The DNA of the CDR3 is TGTGCCAGCAGCTTTGGACAGAGCACAGATACGCAGTATTTT. Based on the CDR3 plus reference TRBV11-3 and TRBJ2-3, the full variable domain is EAGVVQSPRYKIIEKKQPVAFWCNPISGHNTLYWYLQNLGQGPELLIRYENEEAVDDSQLPKDRFSAERLKGVDSTLKIQPAELGDSAVYLCASSFGQSTDTQYFGPGTRLTVL.

V and J are TRBV4-1 and TRBJ2-4; unclear D gene. The V end lost 0 bases, the J end lost 9 bases, and 6 bases lay between the germline ends. The CDR3 has 12 residues. Germline loops: CDR1 MGHRA, CDR2 YSYEKL. The CDR3 nucleotides read TGCGCCAGCAGCCAAGATGGAGTCATTCAGTACTTC. Encoded protein: CASSQDGVIQYF.

The chain is built from TRBV18 and TRBJ2-5, with TRBD1 identical over 9 bases. CDR3 size: 14 residues. Unmatched junction bases numbered 3, after V lost 5 bases and J lost 2 bases. Germline V gene lookup returns CDR1 KGHSH and CDR2 LQKENI. Written as DNA, the CDR3 is TGTGCCAGCTCAGCGACAGGGGGACAAGAGACCCAGTACTTC. It translates to CASSATGGQETQYF.